This TCR delta chain was retrieved from a study of gamma-delta chains in newborns, infants, children. CDR1 is GEAIGNYY, CDR2 EKD, per germline. CDR3 size: 19 residues. V dropped 2 bases and J dropped 2; count of bases not matched to a gene: 6. TCRdb repeated clone calling on the reads with CATT. The profile covers roughly 14,000 delta-chain clones, with roughly 7% appearing a single time and about a fifth taken by the ten largest. This chain links TRDV2 with TRDJ3; 12 bases map to TRDD3. The TCR originated in a child who was a newborn, infant or young child, either healthy, febrile or measles-vaccinated (not recorded which). Sequenced input: blood. CDR3 DNA: TGTGCCTGTGACAGTACTGGGGGATACTTTGCCTGGGACACCCGACAGATGTTTTTC. This gives the protein CACDSTGGYFAWDTRQMFF.